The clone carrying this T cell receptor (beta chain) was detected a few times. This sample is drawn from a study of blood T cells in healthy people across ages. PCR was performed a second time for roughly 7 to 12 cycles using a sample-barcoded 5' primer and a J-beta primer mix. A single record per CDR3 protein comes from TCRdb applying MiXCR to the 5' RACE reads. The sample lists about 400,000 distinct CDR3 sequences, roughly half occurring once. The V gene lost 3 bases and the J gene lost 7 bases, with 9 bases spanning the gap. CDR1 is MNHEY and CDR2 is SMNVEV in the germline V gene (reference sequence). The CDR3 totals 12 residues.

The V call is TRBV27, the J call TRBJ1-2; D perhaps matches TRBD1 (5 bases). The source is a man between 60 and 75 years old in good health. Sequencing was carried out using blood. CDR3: CASSFWGGGYTF. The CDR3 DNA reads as TGTGCCAGCAGTTTCTGGGGGGGTGGCTACACCTTC.